This T cell receptor (beta chain) derives from a study of blood T cell repertoires in COVID-19 (dated by TCRdb to the early 2020s). About the full investigation: The collaborator samples originated in the United States, Italy and Spain and spanned the acute and convalescent phases of COVID-19. The material from the prospective study consisted of cDNA or gDNA derived from T cells, B-cell-depleted T cells, or PBMCs. The dataset comprised deeply sampled blood TCRbeta repertoires from subjects exposed to, actively infected with, or recovered from COVID-19. The repertoires were released in a freely available public database meant as a resource for research on the immune response to SARS-CoV-2. The samples were drawn from two sources: the first 160 participants of the ongoing ImmuneRACE study, and approximately 1,300 subjects contributed by 6 global collaborators. A de-identified subject ID, COVID-19 status, age in years and sex were almost always included in the sample metadata. Where HLA class I and class II types were available, the types were taken from metadata supplied by the sample provider, not from assay-based typing.

Overall study outcomes, separate from this receptor: Clinical and demographic metadata were provided uncurated, with the amount varying by source and participant.

Whole blood was collected in K2EDTA tubes by collaborating institutions according to the institutions' own protocols. For TCRbeta analysis, collaborators shipped samples in one of three forms: frozen whole blood, isolated PBMCs, or DNA extracted from either of those sample types. In this sample, this clone turned up once. Its antigen specificity is not known. Base qualities are missing; no much larger clone stands one base away. The immunoSEQ Assay, a bias-controlled multiplex PCR, was used to amplify TCRbeta CDR3 regions from genomic DNA. The source study handled its data this way. Nucleated cell counts per sample were estimated from amplification of reference gene primers within the assay. To quantify the absolute abundance of each unique TCRbeta CDR3 rearrangement, sequence reads were collapsed and filtered. Productive Simpson clonality was computed per sample as the square root of Simpson's diversity index over productive rearrangements. TCRdb obtained this table from immuneACCESS and retained in-frame rearrangements with V and J assigned. These tables miss some clones; where compared with another copy, unresolved V genes account for less than half of the shortfall, and the remainder is unexplained. V, J and clone size are those of that table, while D and trimming were read from the DNA. A total of more than 200,000 clones appear in this sample, approximately 91% of them only once. The top ten clonotypes cover around 2.9% of the sample.

From its cysteine to its phenylalanine, the CDR3 spans 14 amino acids. Only CDR3 DNA is held: 42 bases, read in frame from base 1. CDR1 is given as SGDLS and CDR2 as YYNGEE, both from the germline V gene. Germline trimming: 0 bases from V, 5 bases from J; junction bases outside gene matches: 1. The specimen was peripheral blood. This TCR was recovered from a woman aged 60-75 years with acute or convalescent COVID-19. This receptor chain uses TRBV9 and TRBJ2-7; 11 bases in between match TRBD2. The CDR3 sequence is CASSVELAGDEQYF. The nucleotide sequence is given as TGTGCCAGCAGCGTAGAACTAGCGGGAGACGAGCAGTACTTC.